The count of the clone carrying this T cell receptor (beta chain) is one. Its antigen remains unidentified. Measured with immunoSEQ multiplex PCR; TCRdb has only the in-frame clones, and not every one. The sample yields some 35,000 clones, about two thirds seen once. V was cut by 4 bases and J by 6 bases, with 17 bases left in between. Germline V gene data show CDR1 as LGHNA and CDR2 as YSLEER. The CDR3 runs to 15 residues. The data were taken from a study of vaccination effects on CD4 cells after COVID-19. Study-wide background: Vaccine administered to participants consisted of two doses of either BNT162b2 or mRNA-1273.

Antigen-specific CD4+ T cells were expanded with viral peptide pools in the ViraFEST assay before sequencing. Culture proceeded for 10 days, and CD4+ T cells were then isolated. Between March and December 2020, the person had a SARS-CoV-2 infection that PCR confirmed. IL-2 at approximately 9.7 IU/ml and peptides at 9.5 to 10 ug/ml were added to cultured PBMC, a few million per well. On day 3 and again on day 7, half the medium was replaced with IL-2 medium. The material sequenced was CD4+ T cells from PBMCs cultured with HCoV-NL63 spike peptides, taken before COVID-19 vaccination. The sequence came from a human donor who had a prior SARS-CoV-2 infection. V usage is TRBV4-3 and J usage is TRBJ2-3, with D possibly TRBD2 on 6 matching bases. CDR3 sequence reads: CASSLRGGPGDTQYF. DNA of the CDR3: TGCGCCAGCAGCCTCCGAGGAGGGCCGGGGGATACGCAGTATTTT.